These 10 T cell receptor beta chains originate from one sample sequenced in a study of blood T cell repertoires in COVID-19. Sequencing used immunoSEQ multiplex PCR; TCRdb keeps in-frame clones, though not all of them. Here the sample spans roughly 50,000 clones, 65% to 90% being singletons. The specimen was peripheral blood. All receptors derive from a woman aged 80 or over with COVID-19, enrolled during active disease.

This clone was seen only a few times. The chain uses TRBV10-2 and TRBJ1-2; TRBD1 matches at 10 bases. Trimming cost V 10 bases and J 3 bases; bases outside gene matches: 5. This CDR3 is built from 13 residues. From germline, CDR1 is WSHSY and CDR2 SAAADI. The CDR3 DNA reads as TGCGCCACCTCCGGGACAGGGGACTATGGCTACACCTTC. It translates to CATSGTGDYGYTF.

The chain uses TRBV12-3 or TRBV12-4 and TRBJ2-7; D is undetermined. Trimming took off 6 bases at V and 8 bases at J, with 14 bases between the two ends. The CDR3 is 12 residues long. CDR3 sequence reads: CASSPSVGKQYF. CDR3 sequence (DNA): TGTGCCAGCAGCCCTTCGGTCGGTAAGCAGTACTTC.

The chain carries TRBV2 and TRBJ1-1; TRBD1 agrees at 11 bases. The germline V gene has CDR1 SNHLY and CDR2 FYNNEI. This CDR3 region has 14 residues. Trimming at V came to 8 bases and at J to 5 bases, leaving 7 bases not matched to a gene. The CDR3 DNA follows: TGTGCCAGCGGGGGACAGGGGGTAAGGACTGAAGCTTTCTTT. It yields the protein CASGGQGVRTEAFF.

The rearrangement uses TRBV11-2 and TRBJ2-7; possibly TRBD1 for D (6 bases). Trimming pared 2 bases from V and 5 bases from J, leaving 7 bases between. Germline loops: CDR1 SGHAT, CDR2 FQNNGV. The CDR3 runs 12 residues. The CDR3 coding sequence is TGTGCCAGCAGCTTACAGGGGCACGAGCAGTACTTC. Amino acids: CASSLQGHEQYF.

This chain connects TRBV18 to TRBJ2-5, with D possibly TRBD1 on 6 matching bases. Germline V gene lookup returns CDR1 KGHSH and CDR2 LQKENI. The CDR3 totals 14 residues. Deletions cut 3 bases from V and 1 base from J, with 9 bases between. The CDR3: CASSPRTAQETQYF. The CDR3 DNA is TGTGCCAGCTCACCCCGGACAGCCCAAGAGACCCAGTACTTC. Full variable domain (missing parts from reference TRBV18 and TRBJ2-5): NAGVMQNPRHLVRRRGQEARLRCSPMKGHSHVYWYRQLPEEGLKFMVYLQKENIIDESGMPKERFSAEFPKEGPSILRIQQVVRGDSAAYFCASSPRTAQETQYFGPGTRLLVL.

The chain has TRBV19 and TRBJ1-5, with a weak D call TRBD1 (5 bases). V was clipped by 6 bases and J by 0 bases, with 12 bases between them. Germline V gene data show CDR1 as LNHDA and CDR2 as SQIVND (reference sequence). The CDR3 spans 15 residues. The CDR3 coding sequence is TGTGCCAGTAGGCTATCAGGGATTAGCAATCAGCCCCAGCATTTT. Its translation: CASRLSGISNQPQHF.

The chain uses TRBV5-1 and TRBJ2-5, with 13 positions matching TRBD2. The CDR3 runs to 17 residues. V dropped 4 bases and J dropped 5; count of bases not matched to a gene: 11. CDR1 is SGHRS, CDR2 YFSETQ, per germline. The CDR3 DNA sequence: TGCGCCAGCAGCAAGGGCGGGACTAGCGGGATTATGGAGACCCAGTACTTC. Its translation is CASSKGGTSGIMETQYF.

This clone was detected once. V usage is TRBV11-2 and J usage is TRBJ2-7, with D tentatively TRBD2 (6 bases). Trimming pared 1 base from V and 2 bases from J, leaving 12 bases between. The CDR3 is 15 amino acids. Germline-derived CDR1 and CDR2 are SGHAT and FQNNGV. The CDR3 reads CASSLGAGTAYEQYF. CDR3 sequence (DNA): TGTGCCAGCAGCTTAGGGGCGGGAACGGCCTACGAGCAGTACTTC.

Of note for this clone: One end of the junction varies from germline; a read error may be responsible. The chain joins TRBV6-6 to TRBJ2-7; 8 positions agree with TRBD2. The CDR3 covers 13 residues. Germline V gene lookup returns CDR1 MNHNY and CDR2 SVGAGI (reference sequence). This CDR3 is CANSYRGGDEQYF. CDR3 bases: TGTGCCAACAGTTACCGGGGGGGGGACGAGCAGTACTTC.

The J gene is TRBJ2-3, the V gene TRBV6-6; D may be TRBD2 (7 bases). The V gene lost 7 bases and the J gene lost 6 bases, with 14 bases spanning the gap. This CDR3 region has 13 residues. The germline gives CDR1 MNHNY, CDR2 SVGAGI (reference sequence). In DNA, the CDR3 is TGTGCCAGCAACTGGGGGGGCGAGGATACGCAGTATTTT. The encoded protein is CASNWGGEDTQYF.